The 10 T cell receptor beta chains below come from one sample, sequenced in a study of a mutant IDH1 vaccine in newly diagnosed glioma. Time point denoted: week 47, end of study. All doses held 300 ug of mutant IDH1 20-mer peptide, with topical imiquimod. Their specific antigens are unknown. This table comes from immunoSEQ multiplex PCR, and its TCRdb copy is limited to in-frame clones, with some not included. In the table there are tens of thousands of clones, 81% of which are singletons. The sample was PBMCs, taken from a glioma patient whose treatment included an IDH1 peptide vaccine. The receptors were sampled from a middle-aged man with glioma.

The chain has TRBV30 and TRBJ2-3; D call uncertain. Per the germline V gene, CDR1 is GTSNPN and CDR2 is SVGIG (reference sequence). The V end was cut by 0 bases, the J end by 2 bases, with 9 bases between. This CDR3 is 14 amino acids long. The CDR3: CAWSVRLFTDTQYF. The DNA for the CDR3 is TGTGCCTGGAGTGTACGGCTGTTCACAGATACGCAGTATTTT.

The table lists this clone with a few counts. CDR3 bases: TGCAGCGTTGAAAGACAGGGAGGCTATGGCTACACCTTC. Protein product: CSVERQGGYGYTF. The J gene is TRBJ1-2, the V gene TRBV29-1; 7 nucleotides line up with TRBD1. The CDR3 has 13 amino acids. Germline V gives CDR1 SQVTM, CDR2 ANQGSEA. V lost 2 bases and J lost 4; bases outside the gene matches: 4.

The V gene is TRBV5-6, the J gene TRBJ1-1, with TRBD1 identical over 8 bases. CDR3 length: 15 amino acids. Trimming removed 3 bases from V and 5 bases from J; junction bases left unmatched: 9. CDR1 is SGHDT, CDR2 YYEEEE, per germline. CDR3 loop: CASSSVAGGGTEAFF. CDR3 DNA: TGTGCCAGCAGCTCCGTGGCAGGGGGCGGGACTGAAGCTTTCTTT.

The chain couples TRBV6-6 to TRBJ1-6; D perhaps matches TRBD1 (5 bases). The length of the CDR3 is 15 residues. The V and J ends lost 2 bases and 2 bases respectively, with 7 bases between them. Germline-derived CDR1 and CDR2 are MNHNY and SVGAGI (reference sequence). The CDR3: CASSYQGPYNSPLHF. In DNA form, the CDR3 reads TGTGCCAGCAGTTACCAGGGCCCCTATAATTCACCCCTCCACTTT.

This sequence joins TRBV10-1 and TRBJ1-5; D perhaps matches TRBD1 (5 bases). This CDR3 spans 14 amino acids. Trimming shortened V by 2 bases and J by 7 bases, and 12 bases separated the two germline ends. Germline CDR1 reads WNHNN; CDR2 reads SYGVQD (reference sequence). CDR3 nucleotides: TGCGCCAGCAGTGAGGGGGGTTCAGGACAGCCCCAGCATTTT. Protein sequence: CASSEGGSGQPQHF.

The V call is TRBV7-2, the J call TRBJ2-6, with D hard to call. The CDR3 loop spans 15 amino acids. Trimming pared 7 bases from V and 0 bases from J, leaving 10 bases between. Per germline, CDR1 SGHTA and CDR2 FQGNSA. CDR3 region: CASNSPRSGANVLTF. CDR3 sequence (DNA): TGTGCCAGCAACTCCCCGCGCTCTGGGGCCAACGTCCTGACTTTC.

J is TRBJ1-2 and V is TRBV7-2; D unresolved. The CDR3 has 16 amino acids. Deletions cut 1 base from V and 0 bases from J, with 12 bases between. Germline V lookup: CDR1 SGHTA, CDR2 FQGNSA. The CDR3 protein is CASSLDRFSTNYGYTF. In DNA form, the CDR3 reads TGTGCCAGCAGCTTAGATCGTTTTTCCACTAACTATGGCTACACCTTC.

The count of this clone is one. This chain uses TRBV6-1 with TRBJ2-3; D is ambiguous. Germline V gene sequence: CDR1 MNHNS, CDR2 SASEGT. Deletions cut 5 bases from V and 4 bases from J, with 4 bases between. The CDR3 has 11 residues. Here the CDR3 reads CASSHPDTQYF. Here the CDR3 DNA reads TGTGCCAGCAGTCATCCAGATACGCAGTATTTT.

The J gene is TRBJ1-4, the V gene TRBV5-1; 7 bases are a match to TRBD1. The CDR3 consists of 17 residues. Germline CDR1 and CDR2: SGHRS and YFSETQ. Trimming took 0 bases from V and 0 from J; bases not matched to a gene: 5. In DNA form, the CDR3 reads TGCGCCAGCAGCTTGGATCCAACAGGGGCAACTAATGAAAAACTGTTTTTT. Encoded protein: CASSLDPTGATNEKLFF.

The chain joins TRBV6-1 to TRBJ1-5; 7 bases match TRBD1. V lost 4 bases to trimming and J lost 5 bases; unmatched junction nucleotides: 8. The germline CDR1 and CDR2 sequences are MNHNS and SASEGT. CDR3 length: 15 residues. The CDR3 spells CASSASTGRDQPQHF. CDR3 sequence (DNA): TGTGCCAGCAGTGCTTCGACAGGGCGAGATCAGCCCCAGCATTTT.